This T cell receptor beta chain appears in the sequencing data of a study of vaccination and CD4 T cells after COVID-19. The V gene's germline CDR1 is LNHNV and CDR2 YYDKDF (reference sequence). This CDR3 has 15 residues. V was clipped by 0 bases and J by 2 bases, with 10 bases between them. Treatment indicated: approximately nine-day PBMC culture with coronavirus spike peptide pools or control peptides (ViraFEST assay). Unexposed donor CD4+ T cells predated the COVID-19 pandemic, collected 2011-2018. Notes on this clonotype: The antigen is unknown.

Cultured CD4+ T-cell DNA underwent Oncomine TCR Beta short-read sequencing. Investigators isolated genomic DNA from cultured CD4+ T cells. TCRdb analysed the PCR reads with MiXCR anew, one entry per CDR3 protein. The repertoire consists of 9,500 to 14,000 distinct CDR3 sequences, with approximately 35% occurring once and the leading ten covering approximately 15%. This sequence originates from a human donor in good health. V gene TRBV15 combines with J gene TRBJ1-1, with D possibly matching TRBD1 (5 bases). Sequenced input: CD4+ T cells from blood, cultured in vitro. The CDR3 region has the DNA TGTGCCACCAGCAGAGATAACAGGATAAACACTGAAGCTTTCTTT. Its translation is CATSRDNRINTEAFF.